The 30 T cell receptor beta chains presented below share a single source sample, sequenced in a study of cytomegalovirus exposure and HLA in healthy donors. This table comes from immunoSEQ multiplex PCR, and its TCRdb copy is limited to in-frame clones, with some not included. The sample records over 200,000 clones, 70% to 90% being singletons. The sequenced sample consisted of PBMCs. The receptors were sampled from a woman under 30 in good health and CMV-seronegative.

This sequence joins TRBV28 and TRBJ1-1; a weak D match, TRBD1 (5 bases). Trimming left V 5 bases short and J 1 base short, with 11 bases between. Germline V gene sequence: CDR1 MDHEN, CDR2 SYDVKM. The CDR3 runs 14 residues. CDR3 protein: CASSILTGNTEAFF. CDR3 DNA sequence: TGTGCCAGCAGTATACTTACAGGGAACACTGAAGCTTTCTTT.

The gene calls are TRBV27 and TRBJ2-7, with a tentative D call TRBD1 (6 bases). Germline V gene lookup returns CDR1 MNHEY and CDR2 SMNVEV (reference sequence). V lost 5 bases and J 2 bases, leaving 16 bases between the germline ends. The CDR3 runs to 15 residues. For the CDR3, the DNA is TGTGCCAGCAGTCCCATACAGGACAGCACCTACGAGCAGTACTTC. Amino acid sequence: CASSPIQDSTYEQYF.

This clone has just a few counts. V and J are TRBV7-2 and TRBJ1-5; D uncertain. The CDR3 consists of 13 residues. Trimming cost V 2 bases and J 4 bases, with 6 bases left between them. The germline V gene encodes CDR1 SGHTA and CDR2 FQGNSA. The CDR3 loop is CASSLNWNQPQHF. As DNA, the CDR3 is TGTGCCAGCAGCTTAAACTGGAATCAGCCCCAGCATTTT.

The chain links TRBV4-1 to TRBJ2-3; no firm D call. CDR3 length: 15 amino acids. The germline CDR1 and CDR2 sequences are MGHRA and YSYEKL. Trimming cost V 5 bases and J 5 bases, with 17 bases left between them. The CDR3 nucleotides read TGCGCCAGCAGCGACCGTAGTTGGGCGAAAGATACGCAGTATTTT. Protein: CASSDRSWAKDTQYF.

The chain uses TRBV4-2 and TRBJ2-7; the D gene is possibly TRBD2 (5 bases). Germline V gene lookup returns CDR1 LGHNA and CDR2 YNFKEQ. The V end was cut by 3 bases, the J end by 1 base, with 19 bases between. The CDR3 consists of 17 residues. The CDR3 DNA follows: TGTGCCAGCAGCCAGGTTGGCGGGTCTTACCTTTCCTACGAGCAGTACTTC. It encodes CASSQVGGSYLSYEQYF.

This chain joins TRBV7-3 and TRBJ2-2, with a weak D call TRBD2 (7 bases). Trimming took 5 bases from V and 3 from J, leaving 16 bases between them. The CDR3 sequence is 16 residues long. Germline CDR1 reads SGHTA; CDR2 reads FQGTGA. CDR3 region: CASSLLGGADTGELFF. The CDR3 DNA reads TGTGCCAGCAGCCTCCTGGGGGGGGCGGACACCGGGGAGCTGTTTTTT. Full variable domain (outside the CDR3, taken from reference TRBV7-3 and TRBJ2-2): GAGVSQTPSNKVTEKGKYVELRCDPISGHTALYWYRQSLGQGPEFLIYFQGTGAADDSGLPNDRFFAVRPEGSVSTLKIQRTERGDSAVYLCASSLLGGADTGELFFGEGSRLTVL.

The count of this clone is one. The rearrangement links TRBV2 to TRBJ2-7; possible D gene TRBD2, 6 bases. The V and J ends lost 5 bases and 6 bases respectively, with 20 bases between them. CDR3 length: 15 residues. Per the germline V gene, CDR1 is SNHLY and CDR2 is FYNNEI. The CDR3 DNA reads TGTGCCAGCAGTACGGGACTTCGGAGTTTCAGCGAGCAGTACTTC. It yields the protein CASSTGLRSFSEQYF.

The chain combines TRBV7-9 with TRBJ1-4; D possibly corresponds to TRBD1 (6 bases). The V and J ends lost 5 bases and 3 bases respectively, with 13 bases between them. Germline V gene sequence: CDR1 SEHNR, CDR2 FQNEAQ (reference sequence). The CDR3 runs to 15 residues. CDR3 coding DNA: TGTGCCAGCAGCCGACGACAGGCCCCTAATGAAAAACTGTTTTTT. It encodes CASSRRQAPNEKLFF.

V usage is TRBV15 and J usage is TRBJ2-3; 8 bases agree with TRBD2. The CDR3 loop spans 17 amino acids. CDR1 LNHNV and CDR2 YYDKDF come from the germline V gene (reference sequence). Unmatched junction bases numbered 21, after V lost 5 bases and J lost 11 bases. CDR3: CATSAKRLAILPDGQYF. CDR3 coding DNA: TGTGCCACCAGCGCAAAGAGACTAGCGATTCTCCCCGACGGGCAGTATTTT. Combining the CDR3 with reference TRBV15 and TRBJ2-3 gives the whole variable domain DAMVIQNPRYQVTQFGKPVTLSCSQTLNHNVMYWYQQKSSQAPKLLFHYYDKDFNNEADTPDNFQSRRPNTSFCFLDIRSPGLGDTAMYLCATSAKRLAILPDGQYFGPGTRLTVL.

The gene calls are TRBV7-8 and TRBJ2-7; a possible D gene is TRBD2 (7 bases). V was shortened by 1 base and J by 4 bases, with 11 bases between the two germline ends. There are 14 residues in the CDR3. CDR1 and CDR2 (germline): SGHVS, FQNEAQ. CDR3 DNA sequence: TGTGCCAGCAGCTTAGAGGGGGGGAGGTACGAGCAGTACTTC. Residues: CASSLEGGRYEQYF.

The chain joins TRBV5-1 to TRBJ2-5; a possible D gene is TRBD1 (5 bases). CDR1 and CDR2 (germline): SGHRS, YFSETQ. Trimming cost V 3 bases and J 1 base, with 13 bases left between them. The CDR3 contains 15 residues. CDR3 amino acids: CASSWGDRVQETQYF. CDR3 bases: TGCGCCAGCAGCTGGGGTGACAGAGTCCAAGAGACCCAGTACTTC.

The genes are TRBV5-1 and TRBJ2-2; D is ambiguous. This CDR3 has 13 amino acids. Germline V lookup: CDR1 SGHRS, CDR2 YFSETQ. The V end lost 5 bases, the J end lost 4 bases, and 9 bases lay between the germline ends. CDR3 nucleotides: TGCGCCAGCAGAGACACGTTCACCGGGGAGCTGTTTTTT. Its translation is CASRDTFTGELFF.

The V gene is TRBV6-6, the J gene TRBJ1-2; TRBD1 matches 7 bases. The CDR3 spans 14 residues. Trimming at V came to 10 bases and at J to 5 bases, leaving 13 bases not matched to a gene. Germline V gene data show CDR1 as MNHNY and CDR2 as SVGAGI (reference sequence). The CDR3 loop reads CAMRQGHLLYGYTF. In DNA, the CDR3 is TGTGCCATGCGACAGGGCCACCTATTATATGGCTACACCTTC.

V and J are TRBV5-4 and TRBJ2-1, with 13 bases aligning to TRBD2. V shed 4 bases and J 3 bases; nucleotides not matched to a gene: 7. Germline V gene sequence: CDR1 SGHNT, CDR2 YYREEE (reference sequence). This CDR3 contains 17 residues. CDR3 region: CASSLTGTSGNYNEQFF. The CDR3 nucleotides are TGTGCCAGCAGCCTTACCGGGACTAGCGGGAACTACAATGAGCAGTTCTTC.

The J gene is TRBJ2-5, the V gene TRBV9, with 8 bases matching TRBD2. Germline loops: CDR1 SGDLS, CDR2 YYNGEE. The V and J ends lost 4 bases and 6 bases, in that order; junction bases with no gene match: 11. This CDR3 comprises 15 residues. CDR3 amino acids: CASSPSGTRGQTQYF. Here the CDR3 DNA reads TGTGCCAGCAGCCCATCCGGGACTAGGGGTCAGACCCAGTACTTC.

The chain is built from TRBV5-1 and TRBJ1-4; 8 bases line up with TRBD1. The V gene's germline CDR1 is SGHRS and CDR2 YFSETQ. The V and J ends lost 0 bases and 11 bases, in that order; junction bases with no gene match: 6. CDR3 length: 14 amino acids. The CDR3 loop reads CASSLDGQGGKLFF. The CDR3 DNA reads TGCGCCAGCAGCTTGGATGGACAGGGAGGGAAACTGTTTTTT.

V and J are TRBV7-3 and TRBJ2-1, with 8 bases matching TRBD2. Germline V gene lookup returns CDR1 SGHTA and CDR2 FQGTGA. V was clipped by 3 bases and J by 10 bases; unmatched bases: 8. There are 14 residues in the CDR3. The CDR3 bases are TGTGCCAGCAGCTTGACCGGGAGGGCACGGGAGCAGTTCTTC. This gives the protein CASSLTGRAREQFF. Filled out from reference TRBV7-3 and TRBJ2-1, the complete variable domain reads GAGVSQTPSNKVTEKGKYVELRCDPISGHTALYWYRQSLGQGPEFLIYFQGTGAADDSGLPNDRFFAVRPEGSVSTLKIQRTERGDSAVYLCASSLTGRAREQFFGPGTRLTVL.

V is TRBV30 and J is TRBJ2-2; D is ambiguous. Between the trimmed V and J ends, which lost 3 bases and 4 bases, there was a span of 9 bases. Germline V gene lookup returns CDR1 GTSNPN and CDR2 SVGIG (reference sequence). The length of the CDR3 is 13 residues. The CDR3 sequence: CAWSLTITGELFF. CDR3 bases: TGTGCCTGGAGCCTCACAATCACCGGGGAGCTGTTTTTT. Using reference TRBV30 and TRBJ2-2 for the parts outside the CDR3, the full variable domain is SQTIHQWPATLVQPVGSPLSLECTVEGTSNPNLYWYRQAAGRGLQLLFYSVGIGQISSEVPQNLSASRPQDRQFILSSKKLLLSDSGFYLCAWSLTITGELFFGEGSRLTVL.

As concerns this clone: The sample carries other DNA sequences with the same CDR3. J is TRBJ2-1 and V is TRBV27, with 11 bases matching TRBD2. Germline V gene lookup returns CDR1 MNHEY and CDR2 SMNVEV (reference sequence). V lost 6 bases, J lost 3 bases, and 4 bases stayed unmatched. This CDR3 comprises 15 residues. CDR3 in DNA: TGTGCCAGCAGCTCCGGGACTAGCGGCTACAATGAGCAGTTCTTC. Amino acid sequence: CASSSGTSGYNEQFF.

The gene calls are TRBV7-9 and TRBJ2-1, with 8 positions matching TRBD1. Per germline, CDR1 SEHNR and CDR2 FQNEAQ (reference sequence). Germline trimming cut 7 bases from V and 4 bases from J; bases unmatched to any gene: 6. The CDR3 totals 14 residues. CDR3: CASNRQGNYNEQFF. CDR3 in DNA: TGTGCCAGCAATAGACAGGGGAATTACAATGAGCAGTTCTTC.

J is TRBJ2-5 and V is TRBV29-1; 10 bases align to TRBD1. Per germline, CDR1 SQVTM and CDR2 ANQGSEA. The CDR3 totals 17 residues. V shed 2 bases and J 7 bases; nucleotides not matched to a gene: 16. In nucleotides, the CDR3 is TGCAGCGTTGAATGGATTCGACAGGGGGCGCGGGGTGGGACCCAGTACTTC. As protein: CSVEWIRQGARGGTQYF.

The chain links TRBV28 to TRBJ2-3; 7 bases map to TRBD2. The junction had 10 bases not matched to a gene; V was cut back by 6 bases and J by 4 bases. CDR3 size: 15 residues. Germline loops: CDR1 MDHEN, CDR2 SYDVKM. The CDR3 region is CASRSGAGESDTQYF. CDR3 in DNA: TGTGCCAGCAGGTCCGGGGCGGGAGAGTCAGATACGCAGTATTTT.

V gene TRBV5-5 combines with J gene TRBJ2-1; maybe TRBD2 (5 bases). CDR3 size: 15 residues. Per the germline V gene, CDR1 is SGHKS and CDR2 is YYEKEE (reference sequence). V was clipped by 2 bases and J by 7 bases, with 16 bases between them. The CDR3 bases are TGTGCCAGCAGCTTTGGGGTGGGAGTGGGGAATGAGCAGTTCTTC. Its translation is CASSFGVGVGNEQFF.

This clone was recorded a few times. The chain joins TRBV11-3 to TRBJ2-2; D ambiguous. CDR1 SGHNT and CDR2 YENEEA come from the germline V gene. The CDR3 runs 13 residues. The V and J ends lost 1 base and 4 bases respectively, with 4 bases between them. In nucleotides, the CDR3 is TGTGCCAGCAGCTTAGGGGCCACCGGGGAGCTGTTTTTT. Residues: CASSLGATGELFF.

V is TRBV11-1 and J is TRBJ2-5, with 9 bases that match TRBD2. The CDR3 is 15 residues long. Germline V gene lookup returns CDR1 SGHAT and CDR2 FQDESV (reference sequence). V gave up 0 bases and J gave up 5 bases; unmatched junction bases: 4. The CDR3 region is CASSLASGSGETQYF. In DNA form, the CDR3 reads TGTGCCAGCAGCTTAGCTAGCGGGAGCGGGGAGACCCAGTACTTC.

The rearrangement joins TRBV18 to TRBJ2-1; TRBD2 aligns across 9 bases. Germline V lookup: CDR1 KGHSH, CDR2 LQKENI. CDR3 length: 15 residues. Trimming removed 2 bases from V and 9 bases from J; junction bases left unmatched: 8. DNA of the CDR3: TGTGCCAGCTCACCAGAACTAGCGGGTTTTGGTGAGCAGTTCTTC. Amino acid sequence: CASSPELAGFGEQFF.

V usage is TRBV6-1 and J usage is TRBJ2-1, with 8 bases identical to TRBD1. The V gene's germline CDR1 is MNHNS and CDR2 SASEGT. Trimming at V came to 4 bases and at J to 8 bases, leaving 19 bases not matched to a gene. The CDR3 extends over 18 amino acids. Here the CDR3 reads CASSGGTGYSSLWDEQFF. The CDR3 region has the DNA TGTGCCAGCAGTGGTGGGACAGGTTATTCTTCGCTTTGGGATGAGCAGTTCTTC.

The V call is TRBV6-1, the J call TRBJ2-1; the D is unclear. The germline CDR1 and CDR2 sequences are MNHNS and SASEGT. The CDR3 contains 13 residues. V was cut by 9 bases and J by 0 bases, with 9 bases left in between. CDR3 region: CASRRSSYNEQFF. For the CDR3, the DNA is TGTGCCAGTAGAAGAAGCTCCTACAATGAGCAGTTCTTC.

The V and J genes are TRBV2 and TRBJ2-2; 8 nucleotides match TRBD2. The V segment lost 7 bases and the J segment 5 bases; nucleotides outside the gene matches: 6. Looked up from germline, CDR1 is SNHLY and CDR2 is FYNNEI. The CDR3 runs to 14 residues. CDR3 coding DNA: TGTGCCAGCACCCAGGTAGCGGGAACCGGGGAGCTGTTTTTT. It is translated as CASTQVAGTGELFF.

This chain connects TRBV28 to TRBJ1-1, with 8 positions matching TRBD1. The CDR3 runs to 15 residues. The V gene end was trimmed by 4 bases and the J gene end by 0 bases; junction bases not matched to a gene: 4. The V gene's germline CDR1 is MDHEN and CDR2 SYDVKM. The DNA for the CDR3 is TGTGCCAGCAGTTACCTGACAGGGGTGAACACTGAAGCTTTCTTT. Protein product: CASSYLTGVNTEAFF.